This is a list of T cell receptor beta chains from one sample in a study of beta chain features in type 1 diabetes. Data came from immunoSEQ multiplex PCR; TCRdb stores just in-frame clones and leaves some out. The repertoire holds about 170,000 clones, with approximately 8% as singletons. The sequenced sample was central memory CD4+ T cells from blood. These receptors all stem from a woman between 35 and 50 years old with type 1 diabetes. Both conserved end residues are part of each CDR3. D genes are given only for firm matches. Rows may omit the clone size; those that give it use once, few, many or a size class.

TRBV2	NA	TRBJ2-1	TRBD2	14	TGTGCCAGCAGTGAGCTACTAGCGCTCAATGAGCAGTTCTTC	CASSELLALNEQFF
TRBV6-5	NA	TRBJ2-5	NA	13	TGTGCCAGCAGTTACCGGGCGGGGGAGACCCAGTACTTC	CASSYRAGETQYF
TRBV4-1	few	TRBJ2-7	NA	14	TGCGCCAGCAGCCATGGTCAGGGCTCCTACGAGCAGTACTTC	CASSHGQGSYEQYF
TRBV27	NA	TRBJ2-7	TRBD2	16	TGTGCCAGCAGTTTATCAGCGGGGGGTTCTCCTACGAGGCAGTACTTC	CASSLSAGGSPTRQYF
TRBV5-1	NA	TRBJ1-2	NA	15	TGCGCCAGCAGCTTGGCGACAGGCCTTAACTATGGCTACACCTTC	CASSLATGLNYGYTF
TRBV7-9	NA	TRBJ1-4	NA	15	TGTGCCAGCAGCCTGGACAGTCCAACTAATGAAAAACTGTTTTTT	CASSLDSPTNEKLFF
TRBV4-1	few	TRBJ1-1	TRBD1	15	TGCGCCAGCAGCCAAGGACAGGGGATGAACACTGAAGCTTTCTTT	CASSQGQGMNTEAFF
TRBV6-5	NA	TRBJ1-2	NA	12	TGTGCCAGCAGCCCCGACATGGATGGCTACACCTTC	CASSPDMDGYTF
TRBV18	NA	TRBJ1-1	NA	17	TGTGCCAGCTCACCACCGCAGGTAGGGAGAGCGAACACTGAAGCTTTCTTT	CASSPPQVGRANTEAFF
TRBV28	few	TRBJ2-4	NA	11	TGTGCCACAACGGACAGAAACATTCAGTACTTC	CATTDRNIQYF
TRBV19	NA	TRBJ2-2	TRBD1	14	TGTGCCAGTAGGGGGACAGGGAACACCGGGGAGCTGTTTTTT	CASRGTGNTGELFF
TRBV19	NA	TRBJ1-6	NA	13	TGTGCCAGTAGACCTCACAGGGACTCACCCCTCCACTTT	CASRPHRDSPLHF
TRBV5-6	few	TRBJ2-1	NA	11	TGTGCCAGCAGCCTTTACAATGAGCAGTTCTTC	CASSLYNEQFF
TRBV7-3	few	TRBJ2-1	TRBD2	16	TGTGCCAGCAGCTTAGGGGGAGGGCCCGGTTACAATGAGCAGTTCTTC	CASSLGGGPGYNEQFF
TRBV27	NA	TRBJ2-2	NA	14	TGTGCCAGTTCTAGGACTCGGGACACCGGGGAGCTGTTTTTT	CASSRTRDTGELFF
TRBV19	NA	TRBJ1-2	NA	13	TGTGCCAGTAGTATCACCAAAGCCGGTGGCTACACCTTC	CASSITKAGGYTF
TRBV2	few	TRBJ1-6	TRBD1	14	TGTGCCAGTACCCGACAGGGCTATAATTCACCCCTCCACTTT	CASTRQGYNSPLHF
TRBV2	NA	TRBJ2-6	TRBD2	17	TGTGCCAGCAGCCAACTAGCGGGAGCTAGGGGGGCCAACGTCCTGACTTTC	CASSQLAGARGANVLTF
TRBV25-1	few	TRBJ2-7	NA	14	TGTGCCAGCGCGCCCGGGACATTCCCCTACGAGCAGTACTTC	CASAPGTFPYEQYF
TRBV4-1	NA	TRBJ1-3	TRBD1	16	TGCGCCAGCAGTCCCGGACAGGCTAGCTCTGGAAACACCATATATTTT	CASSPGQASSGNTIYF
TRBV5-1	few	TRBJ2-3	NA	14	TGCGCCAGCAGCGCGGGATCGGGCACAGATACGCAGTATTTT	CASSAGSGTDTQYF
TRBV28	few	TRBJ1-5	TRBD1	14	TGTGCCAGCGAATCGGGACAGGCTAATCAGCCCCAGCATTTT	CASESGQANQPQHF